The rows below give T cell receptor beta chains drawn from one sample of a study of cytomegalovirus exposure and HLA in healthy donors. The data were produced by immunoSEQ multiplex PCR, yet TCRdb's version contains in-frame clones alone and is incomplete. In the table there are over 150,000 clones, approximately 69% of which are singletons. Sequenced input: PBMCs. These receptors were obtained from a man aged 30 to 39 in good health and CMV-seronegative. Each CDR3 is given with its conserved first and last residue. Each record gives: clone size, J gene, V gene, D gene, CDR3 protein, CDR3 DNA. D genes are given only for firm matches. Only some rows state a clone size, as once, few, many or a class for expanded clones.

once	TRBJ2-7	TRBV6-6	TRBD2	CASSYRTSSYEQYF	TGTGCCAGCAGTTACCGGACTAGCTCCTACGAGCAGTACTTC
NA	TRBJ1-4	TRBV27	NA	CASSPGLFTTNEKLFF	TGTGCCAGCAGCCCGGGACTCTTTACAACTAATGAAAAACTGTTTTTT
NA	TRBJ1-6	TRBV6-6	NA	CASSFQGFDSPLHF	TGTGCCAGCAGTTTCCAGGGTTTTGATTCACCCCTCCACTTT
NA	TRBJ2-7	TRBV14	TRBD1	CASSLDRGRSYEQYF	TGTGCCAGCAGCCTCGACAGGGGACGGTCCTACGAGCAGTACTTC
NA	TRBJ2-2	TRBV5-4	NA	CASSFGAIGGTGELFF	TGTGCCAGCAGCTTTGGGGCCATAGGAGGGACCGGGGAGCTGTTTTTT
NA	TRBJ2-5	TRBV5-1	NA	CASSLWSGSVNQETQYF	TGCGCCAGCAGCTTATGGAGTGGGTCAGTAAACCAAGAGACCCAGTACTTC
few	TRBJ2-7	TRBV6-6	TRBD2	CASYGLAGGLQYF	TGTGCCAGCTACGGACTAGCGGGGGGCCTGCAGTACTTC
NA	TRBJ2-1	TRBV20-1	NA	CSAITYNEQFF	TGCAGTGCTATTACCTACAATGAGCAGTTCTTC
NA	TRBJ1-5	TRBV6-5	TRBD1	CASRQQGARNQPQHF	TGTGCCAGCAGACAACAGGGGGCGAGGAATCAGCCCCAGCATTTT
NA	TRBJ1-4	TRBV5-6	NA	CASSLVGANEKLFF	TGTGCCAGCAGCTTGGTCGGGGCTAATGAAAAACTGTTTTTT
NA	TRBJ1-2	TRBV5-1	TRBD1	CASSRTPGQGSRGYTF	TGCGCCAGCAGCCGTACACCGGGACAGGGCAGCAGGGGCTACACCTTC
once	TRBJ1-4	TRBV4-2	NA	CASSQDSGEKLFF	TGTGCCAGCAGCCAAGATTCAGGGGAAAAACTGTTTTTT
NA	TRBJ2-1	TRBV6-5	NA	CASSPLSSDEQFF	TGTGCCAGCAGTCCCCTTAGTTCGGATGAGCAGTTCTTC
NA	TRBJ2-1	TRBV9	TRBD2	CASSSSGGAPYNEQFF	TGTGCCAGCAGTTCTAGCGGGGGGGCCCCCTACAATGAGCAGTTCTTC
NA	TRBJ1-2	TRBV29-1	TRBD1	CNVFQTRGRGGYTF	TGCAACGTTTTCCAGACCAGGGGGCGAGGAGGCTACACCTTC
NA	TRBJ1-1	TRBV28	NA	CASSLGGANTEAFF	TGTGCCAGCAGTTTAGGGGGCGCAAACACTGAAGCTTTCTTT
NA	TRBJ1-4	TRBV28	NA	CASIPGGGEKLFF	TGTGCCAGCATCCCGGGGGGTGGTGAAAAACTGTTTTTT
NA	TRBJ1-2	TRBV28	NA	CASSSLRGGWYGYTF	TGTGCCAGCAGTTCCCTCAGGGGTGGGTGGTATGGCTACACCTTC
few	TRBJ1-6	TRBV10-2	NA	CASSESGGAGSVSPLHF	TGCGCCAGCAGTGAAAGTGGTGGGGCTGGGTCAGTTTCACCCCTCCACTTT
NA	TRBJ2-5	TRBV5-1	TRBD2	CASSLDGGAGGTQYF	TGCGCCAGCAGCTTGGACGGGGGGGCAGGCGGGACCCAGTACTTC
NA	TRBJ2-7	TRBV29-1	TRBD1	CSVDGQGSDEQYF	TGCAGCGTTGACGGACAGGGGTCGGACGAGCAGTACTTC
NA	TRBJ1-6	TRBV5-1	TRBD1	CASSLGDRVDSPLHF	TGCGCCAGCAGCTTGGGGGACAGGGTTGATTCACCCCTCCACTTT